The 26 T cell receptor beta chains reported below all come from one sample, sequenced in a study of blood T cell repertoires in COVID-19. The repertoire was sequenced with immunoSEQ multiplex PCR; TCRdb's copy has only in-frame clones and lacks some. The sample records more than 200,000 clones, approximately 81% being singletons. Sequenced material: peripheral blood. The receptors stem from a man in his 60s with acute or convalescent COVID-19.

The chain has TRBV2 and TRBJ2-3, with a possible D match to TRBD2 (5 bases). Deletions cut 7 bases from V and 2 bases from J, with 13 bases between. This CDR3 region has 14 residues. Looked up from germline, CDR1 is SNHLY and CDR2 is FYNNEI. The CDR3 region is CASMDRTVTDTQYF. As DNA, the CDR3 is TGTGCCAGCATGGATCGGACTGTCACAGATACGCAGTATTTT.

The rearrangement links TRBV7-8 to TRBJ2-3; 7 nucleotides match TRBD2. The CDR3 totals 17 residues. V was clipped by 10 bases and J by 1 base; unmatched bases: 17. CDR1 is SGHVS and CDR2 is FQNEAQ in the germline V gene. The CDR3 nucleotides read TGTGCCAACAAACCGGGCGCCAGAGGGAGGGGCACAGATACGCAGTATTTT. Translated, it gives CANKPGARGRGTDTQYF. The full variable domain, completed using reference TRBV7-8 and TRBJ2-3, is GAGVSQSPRYKVAKRGQDVALRCDPISGHVSLFWYQQALGQGPEFLTYFQNEAQLDKSGLPSDRFFAERPEGSVSTLKIQRTQQEDSAVYLCANKPGARGRGTDTQYFGPGTRLTVL.

The chain is built from TRBV3-1 (or the pseudogene TRBV3-2) and TRBJ2-7; 7 nucleotides agree with TRBD2. The length of the CDR3 is 12 residues. Germline CDR1 and CDR2: LGHDT and YNNKEL (reference sequence). Trimming cost V 1 base and J 6 bases; bases outside gene matches: 0. The DNA of the CDR3 is TGTGCCAGCAGCCAAGCGGGAGGCGAGCAGTACTTC. Translation gives CASSQAGGEQYF.

This clone was observed a few times. V and J are TRBV5-1 and TRBJ2-3; unclear D gene. Trimming took 1 base from V and 7 from J, leaving 16 bases between them. CDR3 length: 15 amino acids. Germline V lookup: CDR1 SGHRS, CDR2 YFSETQ. CDR3 residues: CASSLIAQTSNTQYF. CDR3 in DNA: TGCGCCAGCAGCTTGATCGCTCAGACTTCCAATACGCAGTATTTT.

The chain uses TRBV5-6 and TRBJ2-7; D is uncertain. Germline V CDR1 and CDR2: SGHDT, YYEEEE. V was pared by 1 base and J by 0 bases, with 11 bases between. This CDR3 is built from 15 residues. The CDR3 loop reads CASSLRSEISYEQYF. The CDR3 region has the DNA TGTGCCAGCAGCTTGCGTAGTGAGATCTCCTACGAGCAGTACTTC. Using reference TRBV5-6 and TRBJ2-7 for the parts outside the CDR3, the full variable domain is DAGVTQSPTHLIKTRGQQVTLRCSPKSGHDTVSWYQQALGQGPQFIFQYYEEEERQRGNFPDRFSGHQFPNYSSELNVNALLLGDSALYLCASSLRSEISYEQYFGPGTRLTVT.

The chain uses TRBV28 and TRBJ2-7; 9 bases match TRBD2. This CDR3 comprises 15 residues. Trimming cost V 5 bases and J 3 bases; bases outside gene matches: 8. From germline, CDR1 is MDHEN and CDR2 SYDVKM. The CDR3 bases are TGTGCCAGCAGTGTCCTGACTAGCGGTAACTACGAGCAGTACTTC. Amino acid sequence: CASSVLTSGNYEQYF.

This clone occurred a few times. The chain is built from TRBV9 and TRBJ1-2, with unresolved D. CDR1 and CDR2 (germline): SGDLS, YYNGEE. The CDR3 runs 14 residues. V was clipped by 4 bases and J by 0 bases, with 10 bases between them. The chain's CDR3 is CASSQMLANYGYTF. The DNA for the CDR3 is TGTGCCAGCAGCCAAATGTTAGCTAACTATGGCTACACCTTC.

The CDR3 loop reads CASSRGQSLAKNIQYF. In DNA, the CDR3 is TGCGCCAGCAGCCGTGGACAGTCCTTAGCCAAAAACATTCAGTACTTC. The chain couples TRBV4-1 to TRBJ2-4, with a tentative D call TRBD1 (6 bases). CDR3 size: 16 residues. V lost 4 bases and J 0 bases, leaving 13 bases between the germline ends. Germline CDR1 reads MGHRA; CDR2 reads YSYEKL.

The J gene is TRBJ2-5, the V gene TRBV27, with 10 nucleotides matching TRBD2. The germline gives CDR1 MNHEY, CDR2 SMNVEV (reference sequence). Trimming took 6 bases from V and 3 from J; bases not matched to a gene: 7. The CDR3 spans 15 residues. The CDR3 region has the DNA TGTGCCAGCAGACAGTTAACTAGCGGGGAAGAGACCCAGTACTTC. It is translated as CASRQLTSGEETQYF.

This clone appeared a single time. The chain combines TRBV18 with TRBJ1-2, with a possible D match to TRBD1 (6 bases). Per germline, CDR1 KGHSH and CDR2 LQKENI. Trimming took 6 bases from V and 0 from J, leaving 20 bases between them. The CDR3 runs 17 residues. The CDR3 spells CASSSATGKGANYGYTF. DNA of the CDR3: TGTGCCAGCTCCTCAGCGACAGGAAAAGGGGCTAACTATGGCTACACCTTC.

The chain joins TRBV6-6 to TRBJ2-7, with TRBD1 identical over 10 bases. Germline CDR1 is MNHNY and CDR2 is SVGAGI (reference sequence). Trimming took 1 base from V and 6 from J; bases not matched to a gene: 9. The CDR3 is 16 amino acids. CDR3 in amino acids: CASSYLNRDRGGEQYF. The CDR3 region has the DNA TGTGCCAGCAGTTACTTAAACCGGGACAGGGGTGGCGAGCAGTACTTC.

CDR3: CASSLGGGETQYF. CDR3 in DNA: TGTGCCAGCAGCTTAGGGGGAGGGGAGACCCAGTACTTC. The chain combines TRBV13 with TRBJ2-5; 7 positions agree with TRBD2. V shed 0 bases and J 5 bases; nucleotides not matched to a gene: 0. Looked up from germline, CDR1 is PRHDT and CDR2 is FYEKMQ (reference sequence). This CDR3 spans 13 amino acids.

V usage is TRBV5-1 and J usage is TRBJ2-5; a weak D match, TRBD2 (5 bases). CDR1 and CDR2 (germline): SGHRS, YFSETQ. V was shortened by 1 base and J by 4 bases, with 8 bases between the two germline ends. The CDR3 is 13 amino acids. CDR3: CASSLLGAETQYF. The CDR3 DNA sequence: TGCGCCAGCAGCTTGCTGGGAGCAGAGACCCAGTACTTC.

This chain connects TRBV5-1 to TRBJ2-2; D may be TRBD1 (6 bases). In germline, CDR1 is SGHRS, CDR2 YFSETQ. The CDR3 covers 16 residues. Trimming removed 3 bases from V and 4 bases from J, with 16 bases in between. Written as DNA, the CDR3 is TGCGCCAGCAGCTCCCGCTCCCAGACAGGCACCGGGGAGCTGTTTTTT. Translation gives CASSSRSQTGTGELFF.

Note on this clone: Sequence at one end of the junction differs from germline and may be a read error. J is TRBJ1-5 and V is TRBV28, with D possibly TRBD1 on 6 matching bases. The CDR3 loop spans 15 amino acids. Germline V gene data show CDR1 as MDHEN and CDR2 as SYDVKM. CDR3 protein: CAGSRYRESNQPQHF. The CDR3 region has the DNA TGTGCCGGCAGTAGGTACAGGGAAAGCAATCAGCCCCAGCATTTT.

This chain links TRBV6-5 with TRBJ1-2; 9 nucleotides match TRBD1. J gave up 7 bases and V 6 bases, and 9 bases lay outside the gene matches. The length of the CDR3 is 14 residues. Looked up from germline, CDR1 is MNHEY and CDR2 is SVGAGI. The CDR3 DNA is TGTGCCAGCAGCCCCCTTACAGGGGGCTCTGGCTACACCTTC. Protein: CASSPLTGGSGYTF.

The rearrangement links TRBV2 to TRBJ2-3; 12 nucleotides match TRBD1. The CDR3 runs 17 residues. Germline assignment: CDR1 SNHLY and CDR2 FYNNEI. Trimming took 5 bases from V and 5 from J; bases not matched to a gene: 11. In nucleotides, the CDR3 is TGTGCCAGCAGTCCTCCCGGGACAGGGGGCGCAAAAGATACGCAGTATTTT. Translating it yields CASSPPGTGGAKDTQYF.

The gene calls are TRBV11-1 and TRBJ2-1; possible D gene TRBD1, 6 bases. This CDR3 comprises 15 residues. V was shortened by 0 bases and J by 8 bases, with 14 bases between the two germline ends. CDR1 is SGHAT and CDR2 is FQDESV in the germline V gene (reference sequence). CDR3 loop: CASSLANRVVDEQFF. DNA of the CDR3: TGTGCCAGCAGCTTAGCGAACAGGGTGGTCGATGAGCAGTTCTTC.

V and J are TRBV13 and TRBJ2-1; 10 positions match TRBD2. CDR3 size: 16 residues. CDR1 and CDR2 from the germline V gene are PRHDT and FYEKMQ (reference sequence). J gave up 2 bases and V 5 bases, and 6 bases lay outside the gene matches. CDR3 DNA sequence: TGTGCCAGCAGCCTCCGACTAGCGGGCCCCTACAATGAGCAGTTCTTC. Its translation is CASSLRLAGPYNEQFF.

As to this clone: The same CDR3 can be traced to other DNA sequences in this sample. The chain combines TRBV6-5 with TRBJ1-6, with a tentative D call TRBD1 (6 bases). The CDR3 runs to 15 residues. Trimming removed 0 bases at V and 7 bases at J, with 10 bases between. Germline V gene data show CDR1 as MNHEY and CDR2 as SVGAGI. CDR3 sequence reads: CASSYSIQGNSPLHF. The CDR3 nucleotides are TGTGCCAGCAGTTACTCGATACAGGGAAATTCACCCCTCCACTTT.

The gene calls are TRBV21-1 and TRBJ1-1; whether TRBD1, the table's D call, matches the DNA was not checked. TRBV21-1 is marked as a pseudogene. This CDR3 is built from 18 residues. The DNA of the CDR3 is TGTGCCAGCAGCATATTATCAGGACTGACAGGCAAGAACACTGAAGCTTTCTTT. Translated: CASSILSGLTGKNTEAFF.

The chain uses TRBV19 and TRBJ1-5; D remains unclear. In germline, CDR1 is LNHDA, CDR2 SQIVND (reference sequence). CDR3 length equals 15 residues. V lost 10 bases and J 2 bases, leaving 18 bases between the germline ends. This CDR3 is CATQVEQPGNQPQHF. The CDR3 DNA sequence: TGTGCCACCCAAGTGGAACAGCCGGGCAATCAGCCCCAGCATTTT.

This clone was seen just once. The chain links TRBV7-3 to TRBJ2-2, with D maybe TRBD1 (6 bases). Germline loops: CDR1 SGHTA, CDR2 FQGTGA. The CDR3 is 15 residues long. V shed 4 bases and J shed 5 bases, with 14 bases lying between them. CDR3 in DNA: TGTGCCAGCAGCTATCAGAGTAGGGGGACCGGGGAGCTGTTTTTT. Its protein is CASSYQSRGTGELFF.

The chain carries TRBV10-3 and TRBJ1-1; weak D call: TRBD1 (6 bases). V was pared by 0 bases and J by 1 base, with 15 bases between. This CDR3 is 17 amino acids long. CDR1 is ENHRY and CDR2 is SYGVKD in the germline V gene. CDR3 sequence: CAISESTSGVGNTEAFF. DNA for the CDR3: TGTGCCATCAGTGAGTCGACGTCAGGGGTCGGGAACACTGAAGCTTTCTTT.

CDR3 DNA sequence: TGTGCCAGCAGTTTCCCCACAGGGGAAGGTTACCAGCCCCAGCATTTT. This sequence encodes CASSFPTGEGYQPQHF. This sequence joins TRBV28 and TRBJ1-5, with TRBD1 identical over 7 bases. The germline gives CDR1 MDHEN, CDR2 SYDVKM. After removal of 3 bases from V and 7 bases from J, the junction contained 12 bases not matched to a gene. The CDR3 extends over 16 amino acids.

This clone appeared once. J is TRBJ2-7 and V is TRBV3-1 (or the pseudogene TRBV3-2); D ambiguous. CDR3 length equals 13 residues. Germline CDR1 and CDR2: LGHDT and YNNKEL (reference sequence). Trimming removed 3 bases at V and 3 bases at J, with 9 bases between. DNA of the CDR3: TGTGCCAGCAGCCACCCACAGAGCTACGAGCAGTACTTC. This codes for CASSHPQSYEQYF.